This T cell receptor beta chain was captured by sequencing in a study of CD8 T cells in ankylosing spondylitis. Study-level results: Within ankylosing spondylitis blood, a TCR beta motif made up of roughly eight highly homologous variants appeared to be characteristic. Reportedly, matched ankylosing spondylitis synovial fluid was significantly enriched for disease-linked clones. As for the disease-linked clones, they showed a CD8+ phenotype and occurred at relatively low frequencies in peripheral blood.

CDR1 is DFQATT, CDR2 SNEGSKA, per germline (reference sequence). The CDR3 length is 13 residues. V shed 0 bases and J shed 8 bases, with 13 bases lying between them. The TCR beta libraries were generated through quantitative 5'-RACE incorporating molecular barcodes. TCRdb recomputed calls from the 5' RACE reads with MiXCR, one row per CDR3 protein. Here the sample spans around 490,000 distinct CDR3 sequences, roughly 5% being singletons. In its sample, this clonotype was seen many times. What it binds is unknown. The chain links TRBV20-1 to TRBJ1-2; D not resolved. The origin of this receptor is a male donor with ankylosing spondylitis. The sample comprised blood, either unsorted or a sorted T cell fraction (not recorded which). The CDR3 here is CSARDRSGGGYTF. CDR3 nucleotide sequence: TGCAGTGCTAGAGATCGGTCCGGCGGCGGCTACACCTTC.